This TCR beta chain was identified during a study of T cell changes during pregnancy in multiple sclerosis. The assay was immunoSEQ multiplex PCR, and TCRdb's table has in-frame clones only and misses some. Altogether tens of thousands of clones are present, roughly 87% being singletons, with the ten largest covering 0.78%. Germline CDR1 SNHLY, CDR2 FYNNEI. The V and J ends lost 6 bases and 3 bases respectively, with 17 bases between them. The length of the CDR3 is 15 residues. This chain links TRBV2 with TRBJ1-1; perhaps TRBD1 as D (6 bases). Specimen: CD4+ T cells from peripheral blood mononuclear cells, collected after pregnancy. The source is a female donor in good health, enrolled as a control in a pregnancy study. This CDR3 is CASRGFTGWDTEAFF. CDR3 coding DNA: TGTGCCAGCAGGGGTTTTACAGGGTGGGACACTGAAGCTTTCTTT. The full variable domain, completed using reference TRBV2 and TRBJ1-1, is EPEVTQTPSHQVTQMGQEVILRCVPISNHLYFYWYRQILGQKVEFLVSFYNNEISEKSEIFDDQFSVERPDGSNFTLKIRSTKLEDSAMYFCASRGFTGWDTEAFFGQGTRLTVV.